The 7 T cell receptor beta chains below all came from one sample that was sequenced in a study of OX40 agonist ivuxolimab in advanced cancers. The method was immunoSEQ multiplex PCR; TCRdb's version includes in-frame clones alone and lacks a portion of them. The sample includes 66,000 or so clones, around 82% seen only once; the top ten take around 0.47%. This material consisted of CD4+ or CD8+ T cells sorted from blood, taken in a trial of the OX40 agonist ivuxolimab. These receptors originate from an adult with an advanced solid tumor such as melanoma, head and neck, liver or kidney cancer.

V and J are TRBV28 and TRBJ2-3; 12 bases fit TRBD2. Germline lookup yields CDR1 MDHEN and CDR2 SYDVKM. The CDR3 length is 15 residues. After removal of 6 bases from V and 5 bases from J, the junction contained 6 bases not matched to a gene. The CDR3, as DNA: TGTGCCAGCAGGACTAGCGGGAGAGTGGAAGATACGCAGTATTTT. The encoded protein is CASRTSGRVEDTQYF.

The chain recombines TRBV30 with TRBJ2-7; 8 bases fit TRBD2. Germline V gives CDR1 GTSNPN, CDR2 SVGIG (reference sequence). V trimming: 3 bases; J trimming: 3 bases; junction bases outside the gene matches: 10. The CDR3 length is 15 residues. The CDR3 coding sequence is TGTGCCTGGAGGAAGGGACTAGTGGGGTTCTACGAGCAGTACTTC. This gives the protein CAWRKGLVGFYEQYF.

This chain connects TRBV28 to TRBJ2-2; 11 nucleotides match TRBD2. Germline assignment: CDR1 MDHEN and CDR2 SYDVKM. This CDR3 is built from 14 residues. With V trimmed by 10 bases and J by 5 bases, 6 bases remained unmatched. CDR3 in DNA: TGTGCCACCCTTAGCGGGAGGGGGACCGGGGAGCTGTTTTTT. Protein: CATLSGRGTGELFF.

The chain couples TRBV28 to TRBJ1-4; possibly TRBD1 for D (5 bases). CDR1 and CDR2 from the germline V gene are MDHEN and SYDVKM. Trimming left V 5 bases short and J 8 bases short, with 9 bases between. The CDR3 is made up of 12 amino acids. Here the CDR3 reads CASSPGGEKLFF. The CDR3 coding sequence is TGTGCCAGCAGTCCTGGGGGGGAAAAACTGTTTTTT.

V usage is TRBV19 and J usage is TRBJ1-5; 7 bases agree with TRBD1. CDR1 LNHDA and CDR2 SQIVND come from the germline V gene (reference sequence). The CDR3 sequence is 15 residues long. J was trimmed by 3 bases and V by 4 bases; bases with no gene match: 6. This chain's CDR3 is CASSNHRGNNQPQHF. DNA for the CDR3: TGTGCCAGTAGTAACCACAGGGGTAACAATCAGCCCCAGCATTTT.

This clone was observed a handful of times. The chain couples TRBV10-1 to TRBJ2-7; a possible D gene is TRBD2 (5 bases). Trimming shortened V by 2 bases and J by 4 bases, and 15 bases separated the two germline ends. Germline-derived CDR1 and CDR2 are WNHNN and SYGVQD (reference sequence). The CDR3 runs to 15 residues. This CDR3 reads CASSERRTGKYEQYF. The CDR3, as DNA: TGCGCCAGCAGTGAGCGGCGGACGGGGAAGTACGAGCAGTACTTC.

The chain combines TRBV29-1 with TRBJ2-2; perhaps TRBD2 as D (6 bases). CDR3 length: 11 amino acids. The germline gives CDR1 SQVTM, CDR2 ANQGSEA. Written as DNA, the CDR3 is TGCGGGGGGTCGAACACCGGGGAGCTGTTTTTT. It translates to CGGSNTGELFF.